Listed here is a single TCR beta chain. CDR3 length: 15 residues. V was clipped by 5 bases and J by 4 bases, with 15 bases between them. During its preparation, the TCRbeta library received unique molecular identifiers. TCRdb re-derived calls from the PCR reads in MiXCR, one entry per CDR3 protein. The data show about 980,000 distinct CDR3 sequences, 25% to 35% seen once. The entry originates in a study of T-cell reconstitution after alpha-beta-depleted transplantation in children. The origin of this receptor is a boy younger than two who had a stem cell transplant for SCID, so the T cells may come from the graft donor. The specimen was PBMCs, mostly from graft donor cells, collected 360 days after TCRalphabeta/CD19-depleted stem cell transplant. This chain uses TRBV12-3 or TRBV12-4 with TRBJ1-5, with D unclear. The CDR3 region is CASSPTDSLNQPQHF. The CDR3, as DNA: TGTGCCAGCAGTCCCACGGACTCCCTGAATCAGCCCCAGCATTTT.